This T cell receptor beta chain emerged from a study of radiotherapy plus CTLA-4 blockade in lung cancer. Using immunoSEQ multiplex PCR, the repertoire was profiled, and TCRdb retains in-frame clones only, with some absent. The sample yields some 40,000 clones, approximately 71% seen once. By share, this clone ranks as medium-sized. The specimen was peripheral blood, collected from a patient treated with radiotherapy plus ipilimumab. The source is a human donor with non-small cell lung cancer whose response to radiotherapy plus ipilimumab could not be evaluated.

The CDR3 bases are TGTGCCATCAGTGTAGGGGGCGCGGCTGAAGCTTTCTTT. Translated: CAISVGGAAEAFF. The rearrangement uses TRBV10-3 and TRBJ1-1; TRBD1 matches 7 bases. This CDR3 contains 13 residues. Germline CDR1 ENHRY, CDR2 SYGVKD. Germline trimming cut 4 bases from V and 6 bases from J; bases unmatched to any gene: 5.